Listed below are T cell receptor beta chains from one sample, sequenced in a study of blood T cells in healthy people across ages. TCRdb redid the calling of the 5' RACE reads with MiXCR, one entry per CDR3 protein. The sample gives over 1,300,000 distinct CDR3 sequences, around 59% of which show up once; roughly 6.3% is in the top ten. What was sequenced was blood. These receptors originate from a man between 18 and 29 years old in good health. Each CDR3 is given with its conserved first and last residue. Each record gives: V gene, D gene, clone size, J gene, CDR3 protein, CDR3 DNA. The D gene is left open where the match is weak. Some rows mark clone size as missing; the rest say once, few, many or name a class of expanded clone.

TRBV6-2/TRBV6-3	.	.	TRBJ2-6	CASSPLLPGPAGANVLTF	TGTGCCAGCAGCCCTTTATTGCCAGGCCCGGCTGGGGCCAACGTCCTGACTTTC
TRBV20-1	TRBD1	.	TRBJ2-7	CSAGPRDRVYEQYF	TGCAGTGCCGGCCCTCGAGACAGGGTTTACGAGCAGTACTTC
TRBV6-2/TRBV6-3	.	.	TRBJ2-1	CASKANYNEQFF	TGTGCCAGCAAAGCAAATTACAATGAGCAGTTCTTC
TRBV4-1	.	.	TRBJ2-1	CASSQDSGALLGVRGYNEQFF	TGCGCCAGCAGCCAAGATTCAGGCGCCCTACTGGGAGTTCGAGGCTACAATGAGCAGTTCTTC
TRBV6-5	.	few	TRBJ2-7	CASSSQGGYVYEQYF	TGTGCCAGCAGTTCGCAGGGGGGATACGTGTACGAGCAGTACTTC
TRBV21-1	.	.	TRBJ1-5	CASTIPARRGYSNQPQHF	TGTGCCAGCACCATACCGGCCCGACGCGGATATAGCAATCAGCCCCAGCATTTT
TRBV2	.	.	TRBJ2-5	CASRRAEIQETQYF	TGTGCCAGCAGGCGGGCGGAGATCCAAGAGACCCAGTACTTC
TRBV10-3	.	.	TRBJ2-7	CAIARDSDNTYEQYF	TGTGCCATCGCCCGAGACAGCGATAATACCTACGAGCAGTACTTC
TRBV25-1	TRBD2	few	TRBJ2-1	CASSYSGGRGYNEQFF	TGTGCCAGCAGTTATAGCGGAGGGAGGGGTTACAATGAGCAGTTCTTC
TRBV24-1	TRBD1	.	TRBJ2-1	CATSDLLGTGNDEQFF	TGTGCCACCAGTGATTTGCTCGGGACAGGGAACGATGAGCAGTTCTTC
TRBV7-2	TRBD2	few	TRBJ2-4	CASSLGLAGMLAKNIQYF	TGTGCCAGCAGCTTGGGACTAGCGGGAATGCTAGCCAAAAACATTCAGTACTTC